One T cell receptor (beta chain) is described in this entry. Its matching antigen is unknown. These data originate in a study of tumor-infiltrating lymphocytes in localized non-small cell lung cancer. Clones were sequenced by immunoSEQ multiplex PCR, and TCRdb holds only the in-frame ones, with some missing. Of approximately 17,000 clones listed, approximately 70% are singletons. Notes on the study in general: TCR sequencing covered a subset of patients with enough tissue.

The sequencing sample was made of lung tumor tissue. The source is a human donor with non-small cell lung cancer.

Here the CDR3 DNA reads TGTGCCAGCAATGAACAGGGGGCGCTTATTGGGAACACTGAAGCTTTCTTT. Its protein is CASNEQGALIGNTEAFF. The chain employs TRBV28 and TRBJ1-1, with 9 nucleotides matching TRBD1. Germline loops: CDR1 MDHEN, CDR2 SYDVKM. V shed 7 bases, J shed 1 base, and the junction held 13 bases outside the gene matches. The CDR3 covers 17 residues.